This T cell receptor (beta chain) emerged from a study of regulatory T cells in long-lasting Graves disease. Study-wide points: Compared with new cases, persistent Graves' patients showed reduced TCR diversity.

The length of the CDR3 is 16 residues. CDR1 and CDR2 from the germline V gene are SNHLY and FYNNEI. Losses at the gene ends were 7 bases for V and 5 bases for J; bases not matched to a gene: 10. With respect to this clonotype: What it binds is unknown.

Stated time point: persistent/refractory GD, antithyroid drugs over 5 years with positive TRAb. The TCR library was prepared using RNA isolated from PBMCs. In building TCR beta libraries, iRepertoire HTBI primers were used together with Arm-PCR of CDR3 regions. From the multiplex PCR reads, TCRdb called clonotypes with MiXCR, one entry per CDR3 protein. Of 700,000 or so distinct CDR3 sequences listed, 25% to 35% are singletons. This sample comprised peripheral blood mononuclear cells (PBMCs), obtained when the disease was refractory, from a patient treated with antithyroid drugs. The rearrangement links TRBV2 to TRBJ2-7, with TRBD2 identical over 14 bases. The sequence was collected from a female donor with Graves disease. CDR3 amino acids: CASIFGTSGSLDEQYF. CDR3 bases: TGTGCCAGCATTTTCGGGACTAGCGGGAGTCTCGACGAGCAGTACTTC.